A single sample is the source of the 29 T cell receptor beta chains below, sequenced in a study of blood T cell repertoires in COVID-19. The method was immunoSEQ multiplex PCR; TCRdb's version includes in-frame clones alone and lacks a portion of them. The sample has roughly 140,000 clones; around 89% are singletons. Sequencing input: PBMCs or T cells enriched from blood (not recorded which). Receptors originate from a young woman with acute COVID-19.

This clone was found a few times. As DNA, the CDR3 is TGTGCCAGCAGCTGGGGGACAGGGGCTAATCAGCCCCAGCATTTT. Amino acids: CASSWGTGANQPQHF. This chain links TRBV5-5 with TRBJ1-5, with 10 bases fitting TRBD1. Trimming cost V 3 bases and J 4 bases; bases outside gene matches: 4. This CDR3 region has 15 residues. Germline assignment: CDR1 SGHKS and CDR2 YYEKEE (reference sequence).

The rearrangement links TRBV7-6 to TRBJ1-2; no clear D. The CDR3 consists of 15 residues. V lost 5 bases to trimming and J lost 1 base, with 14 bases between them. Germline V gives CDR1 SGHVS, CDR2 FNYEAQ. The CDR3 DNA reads TGTGCCAGCAGCCAACTTTTCAGGTTTAACTATGGCTACACCTTC. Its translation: CASSQLFRFNYGYTF.

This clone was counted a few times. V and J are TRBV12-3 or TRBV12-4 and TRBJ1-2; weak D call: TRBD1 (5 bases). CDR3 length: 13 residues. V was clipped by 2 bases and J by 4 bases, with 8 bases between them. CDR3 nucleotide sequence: TGTGCCAGCAGTTTATCAGGGCCCTATGGCTACACCTTC. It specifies CASSLSGPYGYTF.

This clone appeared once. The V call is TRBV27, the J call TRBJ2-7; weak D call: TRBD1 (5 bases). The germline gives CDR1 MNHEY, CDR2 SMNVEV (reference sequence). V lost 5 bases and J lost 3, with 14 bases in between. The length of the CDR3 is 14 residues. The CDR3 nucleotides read TGTGCCAGCAGTCCGACGACAGTGGGCTACGAGCAGTACTTC. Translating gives CASSPTTVGYEQYF.

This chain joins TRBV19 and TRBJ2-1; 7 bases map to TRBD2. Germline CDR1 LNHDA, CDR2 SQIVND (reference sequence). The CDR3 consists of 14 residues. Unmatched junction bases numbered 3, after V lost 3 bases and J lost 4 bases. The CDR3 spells CASSIGGSYNEQFF. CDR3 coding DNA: TGTGCCAGTAGTATTGGCGGGAGTTACAATGAGCAGTTCTTC.

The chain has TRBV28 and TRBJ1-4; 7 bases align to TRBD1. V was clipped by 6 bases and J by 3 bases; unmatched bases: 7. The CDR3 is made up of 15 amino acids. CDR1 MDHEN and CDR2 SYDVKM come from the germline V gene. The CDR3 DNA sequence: TGTGCCAGCAGACCGACAGGGCCATCTAATGAAAAACTGTTTTTT. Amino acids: CASRPTGPSNEKLFF.

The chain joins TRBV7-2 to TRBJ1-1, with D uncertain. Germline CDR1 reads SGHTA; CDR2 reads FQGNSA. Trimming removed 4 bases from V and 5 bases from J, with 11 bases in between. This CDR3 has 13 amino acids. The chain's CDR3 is CASSSLRGTEAFF. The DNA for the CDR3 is TGTGCCAGCAGCTCCCTTAGAGGTACTGAAGCTTTCTTT. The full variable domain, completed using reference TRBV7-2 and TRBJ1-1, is GAGVSQSPSNKVTEKGKDVELRCDPISGHTALYWYRQSLGQGLEFLIYFQGNSAPDKSGLPSDRFSAERTGGSVSTLTIQRTQQEDSAVYLCASSSLRGTEAFFGQGTRLTVV.

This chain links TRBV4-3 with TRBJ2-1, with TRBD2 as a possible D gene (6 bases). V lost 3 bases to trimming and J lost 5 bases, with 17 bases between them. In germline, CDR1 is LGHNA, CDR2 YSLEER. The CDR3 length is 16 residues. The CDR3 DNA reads TGCGCCAGCAGCCAGTTCACGGGGGTCCCTCACAATGAGCAGTTCTTC. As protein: CASSQFTGVPHNEQFF.

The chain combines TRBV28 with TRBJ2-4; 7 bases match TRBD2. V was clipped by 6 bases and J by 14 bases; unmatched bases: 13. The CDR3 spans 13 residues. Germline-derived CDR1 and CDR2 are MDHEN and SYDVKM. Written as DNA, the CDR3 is TGTGCCAGCAGCCCTGGGAGGGGAGGATACGAGTACTTC. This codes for CASSPGRGGYEYF.

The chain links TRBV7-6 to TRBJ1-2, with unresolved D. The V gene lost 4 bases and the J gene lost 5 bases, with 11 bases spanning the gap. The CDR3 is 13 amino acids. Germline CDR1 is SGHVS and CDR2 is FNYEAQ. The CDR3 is CASSSTGGYGYTF. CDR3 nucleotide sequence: TGTGCCAGCAGCTCCACGGGAGGGTATGGCTACACCTTC.

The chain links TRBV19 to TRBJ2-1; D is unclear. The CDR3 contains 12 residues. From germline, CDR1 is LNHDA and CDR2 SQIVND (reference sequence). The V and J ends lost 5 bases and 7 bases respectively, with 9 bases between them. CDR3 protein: CASSSRWNEQFF. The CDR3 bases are TGTGCCAGTAGTTCCAGGTGGAATGAGCAGTTCTTC.

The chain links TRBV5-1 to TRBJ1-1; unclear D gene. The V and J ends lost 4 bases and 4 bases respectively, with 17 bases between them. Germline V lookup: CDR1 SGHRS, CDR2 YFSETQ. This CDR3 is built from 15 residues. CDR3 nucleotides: TGCGCCAGCAGCCCGATGACTGCCCGGTCCACTGAAGCTTTCTTT. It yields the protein CASSPMTARSTEAFF.

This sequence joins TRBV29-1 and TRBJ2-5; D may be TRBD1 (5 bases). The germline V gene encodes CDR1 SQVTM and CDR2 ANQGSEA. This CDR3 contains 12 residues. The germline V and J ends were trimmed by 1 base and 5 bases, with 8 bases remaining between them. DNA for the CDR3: TGCAGCGTTGAAGGGGGCCGGGAGACCCAGTACTTC. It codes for CSVEGGRETQYF.

The CDR3 reads CASSPGTSGRGSREQYF. The CDR3 nucleotides are TGTGCCAGCTCACCTGGGACTAGCGGGAGGGGCAGCCGGGAGCAGTACTTC. V gene TRBV18 combines with J gene TRBJ2-7; TRBD2 aligns across 16 bases. Germline V gene sequence: CDR1 KGHSH, CDR2 LQKENI. The junction had 9 bases not matched to a gene; V was cut back by 3 bases and J by 7 bases. The CDR3 has 17 amino acids. The full variable domain, rest sourced from reference TRBV18 and TRBJ2-7, is NAGVMQNPRHLVRRRGQEARLRCSPMKGHSHVYWYRQLPEEGLKFMVYLQKENIIDESGMPKERFSAEFPKEGPSILRIQQVVRGDSAAYFCASSPGTSGRGSREQYFGPGTRLTVT.

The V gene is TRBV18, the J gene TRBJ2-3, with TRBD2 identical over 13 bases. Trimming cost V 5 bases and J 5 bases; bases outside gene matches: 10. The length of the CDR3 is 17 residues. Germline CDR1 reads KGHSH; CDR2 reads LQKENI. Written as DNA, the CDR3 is TGTGCCAGCTCAACACAACCCGGACTAGCGGGAGTAGATACGCAGTATTTT. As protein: CASSTQPGLAGVDTQYF.

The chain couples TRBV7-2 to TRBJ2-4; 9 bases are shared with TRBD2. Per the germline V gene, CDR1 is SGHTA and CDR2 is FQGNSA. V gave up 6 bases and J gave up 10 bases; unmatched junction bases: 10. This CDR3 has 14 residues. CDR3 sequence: CASRSGGLAEIQYF. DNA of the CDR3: TGTGCCAGCAGAAGCGGGGGGCTAGCGGAAATTCAGTACTTC.

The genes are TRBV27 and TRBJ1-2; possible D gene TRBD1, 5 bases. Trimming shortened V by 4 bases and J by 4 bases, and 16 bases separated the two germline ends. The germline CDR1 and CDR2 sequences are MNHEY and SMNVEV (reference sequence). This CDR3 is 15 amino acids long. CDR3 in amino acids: CASSSHPQGLYGYTF. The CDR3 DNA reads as TGTGCCAGCAGTTCACACCCCCAGGGTCTCTATGGCTACACCTTC.

In DNA form, the CDR3 reads TGTGCCAGCTCACCACCGAGTTCGGACAGGGGGTACGAGCAGTACTTC. Translation gives CASSPPSSDRGYEQYF. The chain links TRBV18 to TRBJ2-7, with TRBD1 matching over 10 bases. Germline values: CDR1 KGHSH, CDR2 LQKENI. The CDR3 sequence is 16 residues long. V lost 0 bases, J lost 4 bases, and 6 bases stayed unmatched. Complete variable domain (other parts from reference TRBV18 and TRBJ2-7): NAGVMQNPRHLVRRRGQEARLRCSPMKGHSHVYWYRQLPEEGLKFMVYLQKENIIDESGMPKERFSAEFPKEGPSILRIQQVVRGDSAAYFCASSPPSSDRGYEQYFGPGTRLTVT.

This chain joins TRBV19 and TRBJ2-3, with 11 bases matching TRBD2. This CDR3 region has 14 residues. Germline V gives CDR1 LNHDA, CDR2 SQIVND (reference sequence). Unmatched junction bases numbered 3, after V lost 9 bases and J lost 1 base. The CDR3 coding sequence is TGTGCCAGCCAGGGACTAGCGGGCACAGATACGCAGTATTTT. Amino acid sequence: CASQGLAGTDTQYF.

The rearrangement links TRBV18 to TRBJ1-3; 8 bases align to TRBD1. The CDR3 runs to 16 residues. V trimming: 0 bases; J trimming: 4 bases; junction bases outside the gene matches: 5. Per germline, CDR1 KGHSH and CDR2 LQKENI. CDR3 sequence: CASSPPGRGPGNTIYF. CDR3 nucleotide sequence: TGTGCCAGCTCACCACCCGGCAGGGGGCCGGGAAACACCATATATTTT.

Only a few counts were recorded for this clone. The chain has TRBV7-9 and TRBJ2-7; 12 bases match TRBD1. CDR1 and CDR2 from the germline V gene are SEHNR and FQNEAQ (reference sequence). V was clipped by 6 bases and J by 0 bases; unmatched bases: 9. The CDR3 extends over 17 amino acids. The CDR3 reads CASSRHPGQGASYEQYF. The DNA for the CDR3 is TGTGCCAGCAGTCGCCACCCGGGACAGGGGGCCTCCTACGAGCAGTACTTC.

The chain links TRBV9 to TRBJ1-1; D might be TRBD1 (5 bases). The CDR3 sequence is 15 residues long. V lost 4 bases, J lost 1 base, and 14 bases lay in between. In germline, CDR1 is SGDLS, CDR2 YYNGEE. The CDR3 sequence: CASSPGDRTNTEAFF. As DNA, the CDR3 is TGTGCCAGCAGCCCGGGGGACCGCACGAACACTGAAGCTTTCTTT.

CDR3 nucleotide sequence: TGTGCCAGCAGCGTCCGGGCTTACGGGGACGAGCAGTACTTC. Translated: CASSVRAYGDEQYF. The chain combines TRBV9 with TRBJ2-7; TRBD2 is a possible D gene (5 bases). CDR3 size: 14 residues. Germline V gene sequence: CDR1 SGDLS, CDR2 YYNGEE. V gave up 2 bases and J gave up 5 bases, with 14 bases separating them.

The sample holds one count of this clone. The CDR3 DNA reads TGTGCCAGCAGTTTCCACCTGACTAGAAGGTCGTACAATGAGCAGTTCTTC. This gives the protein CASSFHLTRRSYNEQFF. The chain links TRBV28 to TRBJ2-1; possibly TRBD2 for D (6 bases). Per the germline V gene, CDR1 is MDHEN and CDR2 is SYDVKM. V was shortened by 3 bases and J by 4 bases, with 19 bases between the two germline ends. This CDR3 has 17 residues.

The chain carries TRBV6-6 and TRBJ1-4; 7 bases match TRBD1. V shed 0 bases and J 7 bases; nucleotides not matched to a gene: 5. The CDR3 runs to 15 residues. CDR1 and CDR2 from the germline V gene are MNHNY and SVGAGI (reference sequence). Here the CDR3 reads CASSYSQGRGEKLFF. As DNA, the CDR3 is TGTGCCAGCAGTTACTCACAGGGGCGAGGTGAAAAACTGTTTTTT.

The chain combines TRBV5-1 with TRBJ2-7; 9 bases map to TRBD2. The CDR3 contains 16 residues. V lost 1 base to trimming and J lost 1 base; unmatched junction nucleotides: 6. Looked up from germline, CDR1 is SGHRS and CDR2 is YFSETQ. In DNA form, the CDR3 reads TGCGCCAGCAGCTTGTGGACTAGCGCGTCTTCCTACGAGCAGTACTTC. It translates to CASSLWTSASSYEQYF.

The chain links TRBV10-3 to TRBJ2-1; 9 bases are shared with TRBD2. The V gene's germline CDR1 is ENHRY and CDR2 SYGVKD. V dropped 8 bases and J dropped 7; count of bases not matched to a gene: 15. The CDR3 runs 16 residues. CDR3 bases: TGTGCCATCTCAAACCCGGGACTAGCCTCGGGAAATGAGCAGTTCTTC. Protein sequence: CAISNPGLASGNEQFF.

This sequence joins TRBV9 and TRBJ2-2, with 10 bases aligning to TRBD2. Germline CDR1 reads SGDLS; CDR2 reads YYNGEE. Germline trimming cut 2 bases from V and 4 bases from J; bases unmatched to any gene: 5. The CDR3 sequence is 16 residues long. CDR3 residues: CASSVIPSGSTGELFF. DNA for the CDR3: TGTGCCAGCAGCGTCATCCCTAGCGGGAGCACCGGGGAGCTGTTTTTT.

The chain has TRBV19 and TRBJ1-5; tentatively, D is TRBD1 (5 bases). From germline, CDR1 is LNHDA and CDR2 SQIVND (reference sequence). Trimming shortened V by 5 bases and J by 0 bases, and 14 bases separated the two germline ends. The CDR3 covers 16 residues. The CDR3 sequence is CASSPIRVHSNQPQHF. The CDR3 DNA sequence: TGTGCCAGTAGTCCCATCAGGGTTCATAGCAATCAGCCCCAGCATTTT.